The 5 T cell receptor beta chains reported below all come from one sample, sequenced in a study of blood T cell repertoires in COVID-19. The table came from immunoSEQ multiplex PCR; TCRdb's copy has only in-frame clones and leaves some out. The table has about 58,000 clones, around 91% seen once. The sequenced sample was peripheral blood. These receptors came from a woman aged 60 to 75 with active COVID-19.

This clone showed up just once. The chain recombines TRBV3-1 (or the pseudogene TRBV3-2) with TRBJ1-4, with a tentative D call TRBD1 (5 bases). Between the trimmed V and J ends, which lost 4 bases and 5 bases, there was a span of 8 bases. The CDR3 is 13 amino acids. The V gene's germline CDR1 is LGHDT and CDR2 YNNKEL (reference sequence). The CDR3 loop is CASSPSGNEKLFF. The CDR3 DNA reads TGTGCCAGCAGCCCCTCAGGGAATGAAAAACTGTTTTTT.

The chain is built from TRBV5-1 and TRBJ2-4; TRBD1 aligns across 8 bases. The CDR3 loop spans 13 amino acids. CDR1 is SGHRS, CDR2 YFSETQ, per germline. The trim removed 2 bases at V and 6 bases at J, leaving 1 base unmatched. The CDR3 sequence: CASSFGQGNIQYF. The CDR3 DNA follows: TGCGCCAGCAGCTTTGGACAGGGAAACATTCAGTACTTC.

The DNA for the CDR3 is TGTGCCAGCAGCCCTAAACGGGGGGGCTCCTACAATGAGCAGTTCTTC. It codes for CASSPKRGGSYNEQFF. The rearrangement joins TRBV6-2 or TRBV6-3 to TRBJ2-1, with 8 bases lining up with TRBD2. The CDR3 loop spans 16 amino acids. From germline, CDR1 is MNHEY and CDR2 SVGEGT. The junction had 7 bases not matched to a gene; V was cut back by 6 bases and J by 0 bases.

J is TRBJ2-3 and V is TRBV9, with 9 positions matching TRBD2. Trimming took 4 bases from V and 2 from J; bases not matched to a gene: 14. The CDR3 sequence is 18 residues long. CDR1 SGDLS and CDR2 YYNGEE come from the germline V gene. CDR3 residues: CASSTRSGLAGPTDTQYF. CDR3 nucleotides: TGTGCCAGCAGCACCCGGTCTGGGCTAGCGGGACCCACAGATACGCAGTATTTT.

CDR3 amino acids: CASSESTRGPSYRGIGYTF. The CDR3, as DNA: TGCGCCAGCAGTGAGTCGACCAGGGGGCCGAGCTACAGGGGGATTGGCTACACCTTC. The chain has TRBV10-1 and TRBJ1-2; the match to TRBD1 covers 8 bases. The CDR3 is made up of 19 amino acids. Losses at the gene ends were 0 bases for V and 7 bases for J; bases not matched to a gene: 19. Looked up from germline, CDR1 is WNHNN and CDR2 is SYGVQD (reference sequence).